The clone carrying this T cell receptor (beta chain) was recorded a few times. These data are taken from a study of blood T cell repertoires in COVID-19. Assignment of participants to cohorts was predicated upon participant-reported clinical history. Germline assignment: CDR1 SEHNR and CDR2 FQNEAQ (reference sequence). Between the trimmed V and J ends, which lost 3 bases and 8 bases, there was a span of 13 bases. This CDR3 comprises 13 residues. Profiling relied on immunoSEQ multiplex PCR, and the TCRdb table lists in-frame clones only, not all of them. The table includes about 160,000 clones, around 83% detected once.

The TCR was taken from a woman between 50 and 59 years old in a cohort exposed to, infected with or recovered from COVID-19 (not recorded which). Sequenced: PBMCs or T cells enriched from blood (not recorded which). The chain is built from TRBV7-9 and TRBJ1-1; D perhaps matches TRBD1 (6 bases). As DNA, the CDR3 is TGTGCCAGCAGCTTGGACAACAGGGACGAAGCTTTCTTT. Amino acid sequence: CASSLDNRDEAFF.